Ten or more counts support the clone carrying this T cell receptor (beta chain). Its specificity is unknown. Volunteers at a blood bank in Maryland, USA, were the healthy controls. This entry comes from a study of neurological immune-mediated disorders. Study-wide points: CDR3 amino acid sequences found in expanded clones were never shared across subjects, suggesting private repertoires in all groups.

MiXCR was run by TCRdb on the 5' RACE reads, yielding one entry per CDR3 protein. This sample has 40,000 to 45,000 distinct CDR3 sequences, with about 6.3% found just once. CDR1 and CDR2 (germline): MDHEN, SYDVKM. V dropped 3 bases and J dropped 1; count of bases not matched to a gene: 23. This CDR3 spans 22 amino acids. Sequenced material: CD4+ T cells from blood. The receptor comes from a woman aged 40 to 50 in good health. The chain joins TRBV28 to TRBJ2-4, with 8 positions matching TRBD2. CDR3 sequence: CASSFFYGLREAGREAKNIQYF. CDR3 DNA sequence: TGTGCCAGCAGTTTTTTCTACGGGTTGCGGGAGGCGGGTAGAGAGGCCAAAAACATTCAGTACTTC.